Sequencing of this T cell receptor (beta chain) was carried out in a study of T cell responses to AZD1222 COVID-19 vaccine. CDR1 is MDHEN and CDR2 is SYDVKM in the germline V gene. The V and J ends lost 6 bases and 6 bases respectively, with 14 bases between them. The CDR3 sequence is 14 residues long. As regards this clone: What it binds is unknown.

Pooled in the analysis were second doses at about 4 or about 12 weeks. Findings and caveats of the study: White British ancestry dominated among donors, who included more females, and clonal diversity was possibly underestimated.

The protocol was immunoSEQ multiplex PCR, while the TCRdb copy is restricted to in-frame clones and leaves out a portion. Of about 150,000 clones listed, about nine tenths were seen once; the top ten hold roughly 1.7%. The clonotype originates from an adult who received the AZD1222 COVID-19 vaccine. V gene TRBV28 combines with J gene TRBJ1-4; a weak D match, TRBD1 (6 bases). Sequenced here: peripheral blood, sampled 28 days after the second AZD1222 dose. CDR3 coding DNA: TGTGCCAGCAGAACGGGGGCGTATGATGAAAAACTGTTTTTT. Translating it yields CASRTGAYDEKLFF.